One and the same sample provided the 11 T cell receptor beta chains below, sequenced in a study of T cell responses to AZD1222 COVID-19 vaccine. Produced via immunoSEQ multiplex PCR; TCRdb's table is partial and in-frame only. Here the sample spans 110,000 to 150,000 clones, 90% to 95% being singletons. The source was peripheral blood, collected after recovery from COVID-19. These receptors all come from an adult who had recovered from COVID-19.

The V gene is TRBV28, the J gene TRBJ1-3; D not resolved. Trimming removed 5 bases at V and 2 bases at J, with 10 bases between. CDR3 length: 14 amino acids. Germline V gene sequence: CDR1 MDHEN, CDR2 SYDVKM. The CDR3 nucleotides are TGTGCCAGCAGTGCGGGTTCTCCTGGAAACACCATATATTTT. It is translated as CASSAGSPGNTIYF. The full variable domain, its missing parts supplied by reference TRBV28 and TRBJ1-3, is DVKVTQSSRYLVKRTGEKVFLECVQDMDHENMFWYRQDPGLGLRLIYFSYDVKMKEKGDIPEGYSVSREKKERFSLILESASTNQTSMYLCASSAGSPGNTIYFGEGSWLTVV.

The chain is built from TRBV28 and TRBJ2-5; 8 bases line up with TRBD1. The CDR3 length is 16 residues. CDR1 and CDR2 from the germline V gene are MDHEN and SYDVKM. V lost 7 bases to trimming and J lost 5 bases; unmatched junction nucleotides: 15. The CDR3 DNA sequence: TGTGCCAGCACCCTCCGGACAGGGAATCCCGGGGAGACCCAGTACTTC. Translated, it gives CASTLRTGNPGETQYF.

This rearrangement joins TRBV5-5 to TRBJ2-1; 12 bases line up with TRBD2. V was pared by 4 bases and J by 6 bases, with 14 bases of the junction left unmatched. The CDR3 totals 18 residues. Germline CDR1 SGHKS, CDR2 YYEKEE (reference sequence). For the CDR3, the DNA is TGTGCCAGCAGCCCAACCCCTGGGCCTAGCGGGAGGGCCAATGAGCAGTTCTTC. Its protein is CASSPTPGPSGRANEQFF.

Written as DNA, the CDR3 is TGTGCCATCCGAAGGGGAGGGCCTGGTGAGACCCAGTACTTC. It translates to CAIRRGGPGETQYF. The chain couples TRBV10-3 to TRBJ2-5; 7 bases align to TRBD2. Germline V gene lookup returns CDR1 ENHRY and CDR2 SYGVKD. The CDR3 has 14 residues. V dropped 8 bases and J dropped 5; count of bases not matched to a gene: 11.

V usage is TRBV3-1 (or the pseudogene TRBV3-2) and J usage is TRBJ1-2, with a possible D match to TRBD1 (6 bases). Trimming left V 3 bases short and J 7 bases short, with 21 bases between. Per germline, CDR1 LGHDT and CDR2 YNNKEL (reference sequence). The CDR3 is made up of 16 amino acids. CDR3 nucleotides: TGTGCCAGCAGCCAGGGGGGGCTGTATGTCTGGGGTGGCTACACCTTC. It specifies CASSQGGLYVWGGYTF.

The rearrangement links TRBV27 to TRBJ2-3; a weak D match, TRBD1 (6 bases). This CDR3 is built from 15 residues. Germline CDR1 is MNHEY and CDR2 is SMNVEV (reference sequence). The V gene lost 2 bases and the J gene lost 6 bases, with 15 bases spanning the gap. As DNA, the CDR3 is TGTGCCAGCAGTTTAAGGACAGTCAGGTCGGATACGCAGTATTTT. As protein: CASSLRTVRSDTQYF.

The CDR3 loop reads CASSLIGAGNYGYTF. Written as DNA, the CDR3 is TGTGCCAGCAGCTTGATCGGCGCAGGCAACTATGGCTACACCTTC. The gene calls are TRBV5-6 and TRBJ1-2, with D unclear. Trimming took off 1 base at V and 2 bases at J, with 12 bases between the two ends. This CDR3 is built from 15 residues. Germline CDR1 SGHDT, CDR2 YYEEEE.

The chain joins TRBV27 to TRBJ2-1, with TRBD2 matching over 11 bases. V lost 5 bases and J lost 4; bases outside the gene matches: 1. CDR1 MNHEY and CDR2 SMNVEV come from the germline V gene (reference sequence). This CDR3 is 14 amino acids long. CDR3 sequence: CASSPSGRYNEQFF. The CDR3 DNA is TGTGCCAGCAGTCCTAGCGGGAGGTACAATGAGCAGTTCTTC.

J is TRBJ1-1 and V is TRBV27, with D possibly being TRBD1 (6 bases). Trimming left V 5 bases short and J 1 base short, with 20 bases between. The germline V gene encodes CDR1 MNHEY and CDR2 SMNVEV (reference sequence). The length of the CDR3 is 17 residues. The CDR3 spells CASSPGTTYEKNTEAFF. For the CDR3, the DNA is TGTGCCAGCAGTCCCGGGACAACCTATGAAAAGAACACTGAAGCTTTCTTT.

The chain recombines TRBV7-6 with TRBJ2-7; 8 nucleotides match TRBD2. V lost 3 bases and J lost 5; bases outside the gene matches: 9. Per germline, CDR1 SGHVS and CDR2 FNYEAQ. CDR3 length: 15 residues. CDR3 sequence: CASSLESGRYDEQYF. The CDR3 DNA reads TGTGCCAGCAGCTTGGAAAGCGGGAGATACGACGAGCAGTACTTC. Full variable domain (missing parts from reference TRBV7-6 and TRBJ2-7): GAGVSQSPRYKVTKRGQDVALRCDPISGHVSLYWYRQALGQGPEFLTYFNYEAQQDKSGLPNDRFSAERPEGSISTLTIQRTEQRDSAMYRCASSLESGRYDEQYFGPGTRLTVT.

V and J are TRBV14 and TRBJ2-1; TRBD2 agrees at 9 bases. Germline V CDR1 and CDR2: SGHDN, FVKESK. V was clipped by 1 base and J by 8 bases; unmatched bases: 6. The CDR3 has 15 amino acids. The DNA of the CDR3 is TGTGCCAGCAGCCAAGGTCTAGCGGGACGGGATGAGCAGTTCTTC. Translated: CASSQGLAGRDEQFF.